This entry lists 27 T cell receptor beta chains sequenced from one sample in a study of shared clonotypes between healthy human individuals. This table comes from immunoSEQ multiplex PCR, and its TCRdb copy is limited to in-frame clones, with some not included. The table lists about 340,000 clones, roughly 70% of them singletons. The sequencing sample was made of memory CD4+ T cells sorted from blood. Sample subset: CD45RA-negative fraction. The source is a man aged 25 to 45 in good health.

This clone showed up just once. The CDR3 DNA is TGTGCCATCAGCCGGGACAGGGCAGAAATTAGCTCCTACGAGCAGTACTTC. Its protein product is CAISRDRAEISSYEQYF. V and J are TRBV10-3 and TRBJ2-7, with TRBD1 matching 9 bases. This CDR3 contains 17 residues. The germline CDR1 and CDR2 sequences are ENHRY and SYGVKD. V lost 6 bases to trimming and J lost 0 bases; unmatched junction nucleotides: 12.

This chain links TRBV2 with TRBJ2-5, with D possibly being TRBD1 or TRBD2 (6 bases each). Germline CDR1 SNHLY, CDR2 FYNNEI. The CDR3 is 15 residues long. V was pared by 2 bases and J by 5 bases, with 15 bases between. The CDR3 coding sequence is TGTGCCAGCAGTGAATCTGGGGGGCTGGGGGAGACCCAGTACTTC. Protein sequence: CASSESGGLGETQYF.

The J gene is TRBJ1-2, the V gene TRBV7-8, with no clear D. The germline V and J ends were trimmed by 1 base and 6 bases, with 15 bases remaining between them. The CDR3 covers 15 residues. CDR1 is SGHVS, CDR2 FQNEAQ, per germline. Here the CDR3 DNA reads TGTGCCAGCAGCTTAGGGACTTCCGGCGGTGATGGCTACACCTTC. Translated, it gives CASSLGTSGGDGYTF.

J is TRBJ1-3 and V is TRBV6-5; unclear D gene. The length of the CDR3 is 14 residues. Germline assignment: CDR1 MNHEY and CDR2 SVGAGI. Between the trimmed V and J ends, which lost 6 bases and 4 bases, there was a span of 13 bases. CDR3 sequence: CASSPFSDGNTIYF. CDR3 bases: TGTGCCAGCAGCCCCTTTTCGGACGGAAACACCATATATTTT.

The chain has TRBV5-8 and TRBJ2-3; 11 bases agree with TRBD2. Germline CDR1 reads SGHTS; CDR2 reads YDEGEE. Trimming at V came to 0 bases and at J to 1 base, leaving 4 bases not matched to a gene. CDR3 length equals 17 residues. DNA of the CDR3: TGTGCCAGCAGCTTGGATGGGACTAGCGGAGGCACAGATACGCAGTATTTT. Translating gives CASSLDGTSGGTDTQYF.

This clone was found many times. J is TRBJ1-3 and V is TRBV11-2; 8 bases are a match to TRBD1. The V gene's germline CDR1 is SGHAT and CDR2 FQNNGV. This CDR3 region has 16 residues. Trimming took 6 bases from V and 0 from J; bases not matched to a gene: 7. The CDR3 loop reads CASRQGGASSGNTIYF. The CDR3 nucleotides read TGTGCCAGCAGACAGGGGGGCGCAAGCTCTGGAAACACCATATATTTT.

This clone was seen a handful of times. CDR3 nucleotide sequence: TGTGCCAGCAGCAAACAGGGTATACAAGCTTTCTTT. This codes for CASSKQGIQAFF. This chain links TRBV14 with TRBJ1-1; TRBD1 might be the D (6 bases). This CDR3 has 12 residues. Trimming removed 5 bases from V and 9 bases from J, with 13 bases in between. CDR1 is SGHDN and CDR2 is FVKESK in the germline V gene.

The chain links TRBV5-4 to TRBJ2-7; maybe TRBD1 (6 bases). The CDR3 is 14 residues long. V lost 0 bases, J lost 5 bases, and 12 bases lay in between. Germline-derived CDR1 and CDR2 are SGHNT and YYREEE (reference sequence). The DNA of the CDR3 is TGTGCCAGCAGCTTGGGACACAGGGCCCACGAGCAGTACTTC. It specifies CASSLGHRAHEQYF.

This clone was observed once. The gene calls are TRBV28 and TRBJ1-2; 10 positions agree with TRBD1. Unmatched junction bases numbered 13, after V lost 9 bases and J lost 0 bases. Germline-derived CDR1 and CDR2 are MDHEN and SYDVKM. This CDR3 is built from 17 residues. The CDR3, as DNA: TGTGCCAGTAAGGAAGCGACAGGGGGCATGGCTAACTATGGCTACACCTTC. Its protein product is CASKEATGGMANYGYTF.

The chain uses TRBV4-3 and TRBJ1-3, with a tentative D call TRBD1 (5 bases). The CDR3 is 15 amino acids. The ends were cut back, 1 base at V and 3 bases at J, with 10 bases in the middle. Germline values: CDR1 LGHNA, CDR2 YSLEER. CDR3 coding DNA: TGCGCCAGCAGCCAAGCCAGGGAGAGTGGAAACACCATATATTTT. Amino acid sequence: CASSQARESGNTIYF.

The rearrangement links TRBV10-3 to TRBJ1-5; no reliable D call. The V end lost 5 bases, the J end lost 4 bases, and 9 bases lay between the germline ends. Germline V gene data show CDR1 as ENHRY and CDR2 as SYGVKD. The CDR3 contains 13 residues. In DNA, the CDR3 is TGTGCCATCAGTCCCGCGGGGAATCAGCCCCAGCATTTT. It yields the protein CAISPAGNQPQHF.

This rearrangement joins TRBV7-9 to TRBJ2-1; 7 nucleotides align to TRBD2. After removal of 0 bases from V and 7 bases from J, the junction contained 6 bases not matched to a gene. Germline V lookup: CDR1 SEHNR, CDR2 FQNEAQ (reference sequence). The CDR3 is made up of 15 amino acids. The CDR3 region has the DNA TGTGCCAGCAGCTTAGCGCTTACGCGGGAGAATGAGCAGTTCTTC. This sequence encodes CASSLALTRENEQFF.

The chain has TRBV19 and TRBJ2-3, with D possibly TRBD2 on 5 matching bases. Trimming stripped 6 bases from V and 0 bases from J, with 16 bases between. This CDR3 has 16 residues. Germline V CDR1 and CDR2: LNHDA, SQIVND (reference sequence). Written as DNA, the CDR3 is TGTGCCAGTAGACCCCAGAGGACGGGGAGCACAGATACGCAGTATTTT. It encodes CASRPQRTGSTDTQYF.

The chain employs TRBV6-1 and TRBJ1-3; D is ambiguous. The CDR3 consists of 15 residues. The V gene's germline CDR1 is MNHNS and CDR2 SASEGT. The V and J ends lost 7 bases and 0 bases respectively, with 13 bases between them. The CDR3 is CASIEEGGSGNTIYF. CDR3 DNA sequence: TGTGCCAGCATCGAAGAGGGAGGCTCTGGAAACACCATATATTTT.

The chain combines TRBV2 with TRBJ2-1; 14 nucleotides line up with TRBD2. The CDR3 loop spans 14 amino acids. J was trimmed by 9 bases and V by 7 bases; bases with no gene match: 5. Germline loops: CDR1 SNHLY, CDR2 FYNNEI. CDR3 in amino acids: CASNRGLAGAEQFF. The DNA for the CDR3 is TGTGCCAGCAACAGGGGACTAGCGGGAGCTGAGCAGTTCTTC.

This clone was found once. The genes are TRBV11-2 and TRBJ2-1, with D perhaps TRBD1 or TRBD2 (5 bases each). Trimming pared 3 bases from V and 5 bases from J, leaving 14 bases between. Germline V gives CDR1 SGHAT, CDR2 FQNNGV. The CDR3 has 15 amino acids. In nucleotides, the CDR3 is TGTGCCAGCAGCTTCCCGGGACGCCCGCACAATGAGCAGTTCTTC. Protein product: CASSFPGRPHNEQFF.

The chain uses TRBV7-8 and TRBJ2-7; D is uncertain. The CDR3 is made up of 12 amino acids. The germline CDR1 and CDR2 sequences are SGHVS and FQNEAQ. Trimming shortened V by 0 bases and J by 3 bases, and 3 bases separated the two germline ends. The CDR3 protein is CASSLARYEQYF. The CDR3 DNA reads TGTGCCAGCAGCTTAGCGCGCTACGAGCAGTACTTC. The full variable domain, rest sourced from reference TRBV7-8 and TRBJ2-7, is GAGVSQSPRYKVAKRGQDVALRCDPISGHVSLFWYQQALGQGPEFLTYFQNEAQLDKSGLPSDRFFAERPEGSVSTLKIQRTQQEDSAVYLCASSLARYEQYFGPGTRLTVT.

This clone was counted between two and nine times. The chain is built from TRBV6-5 and TRBJ1-2, with 8 positions matching TRBD1. Trimming cost V 2 bases and J 6 bases; bases outside gene matches: 8. Germline V gene data show CDR1 as MNHEY and CDR2 as SVGAGI. The CDR3 spans 15 residues. The CDR3 bases are TGTGCCAGCAGTTACGTCTACAGGGGGTCAGATGGCTACACCTTC. Protein product: CASSYVYRGSDGYTF.

This clone was counted once. The CDR3 nucleotides are TGCGCCAGTCGGGAGCGGGAGGGTTACGGCGAGCAGTACTTC. This encodes CASREREGYGEQYF. The V and J genes are TRBV10-2 and TRBJ2-7; 10 bases are shared with TRBD2. The CDR3 consists of 14 residues. Per germline, CDR1 WSHSY and CDR2 SAAADI. The ends lost 9 bases at V and 6 bases at J; junction bases unmatched: 11.

J is TRBJ1-5 and V is TRBV6-5; D perhaps matches TRBD1 (6 bases). With 7 bases removed from V and 7 bases from J, the gap between germline ends came to 14 bases. The CDR3 has 13 residues. CDR1 and CDR2 from the germline V gene are MNHEY and SVGAGI. The DNA for the CDR3 is TGTGCCAGCAATACAGGGTATGAACAGCCCCAGCATTTT. Its translation is CASNTGYEQPQHF.

The rearrangement links TRBV5-1 to TRBJ2-6; 12 bases are shared with TRBD1. This CDR3 comprises 18 residues. After removal of 7 bases from V and 4 bases from J, the junction contained 12 bases not matched to a gene. CDR1 and CDR2 from the germline V gene are SGHRS and YFSETQ. The CDR3: CASRTPGQGAQGANVLTF. As DNA, the CDR3 is TGCGCCAGCCGGACCCCGGGACAGGGGGCGCAAGGGGCCAACGTCCTGACTTTC.

V gene TRBV11-1 combines with J gene TRBJ2-5; TRBD2 matches at 8 bases. The J call is doubtful: the DNA matches TRBJ2-7 better. This CDR3 comprises 16 residues. In germline, CDR1 is SGHAT, CDR2 FQDESV (reference sequence). CDR3 amino acids: CASSLRGGAISYEQYF. In DNA form, the CDR3 reads TGTGCCAGCAGCCTCCGGGGGGGGGCAATCTCCTACGAGCAGTACTTC.

The V and J genes are TRBV6-9 and TRBJ2-3, with 9 bases lining up with TRBD2. The V segment lost 0 bases and the J segment 1 base; nucleotides outside the gene matches: 5. Germline assignment: CDR1 MNHGY and CDR2 SVAAGI. This CDR3 contains 17 residues. The CDR3, as DNA: TGTGCCAGCAGTTATTCTAGGGCGGGAGGGTGCACAGATACGCAGTATTTT. Its translation is CASSYSRAGGCTDTQYF.

The chain employs TRBV7-2 and TRBJ2-5; D tentatively fits TRBD1 or TRBD2 (5 bases each). The CDR3 covers 16 residues. Germline V gene data show CDR1 as SGHTA and CDR2 as FQGNSA. V was shortened by 6 bases and J by 5 bases, with 22 bases between the two germline ends. The DNA for the CDR3 is TGTGCCAGCAGTAAACGCGGCTGGGGGAAGGGGGAGACCCAGTACTTC. This sequence encodes CASSKRGWGKGETQYF.

The chain has TRBV14 and TRBJ2-7, with D tentatively TRBD2 (6 bases). The CDR3 runs 14 residues. The V and J ends lost 4 bases and 3 bases respectively, with 13 bases between them. Germline CDR1 SGHDN, CDR2 FVKESK. This CDR3 is CASSPLGGGYEQYF. The CDR3 coding sequence is TGTGCCAGCAGCCCCCTCGGGGGAGGCTACGAGCAGTACTTC.

The CDR3 region is CASSPTGYDKNIQYF. The CDR3 nucleotides read TGTGCCAGCAGTCCGACAGGGTACGACAAAAACATTCAGTACTTC. V and J are TRBV28 and TRBJ2-4; 7 nucleotides align to TRBD1. There are 15 residues in the CDR3. The ends lost 5 bases at V and 3 bases at J; junction bases unmatched: 7. Germline V CDR1 and CDR2: MDHEN, SYDVKM.

The V call is TRBV5-4, the J call TRBJ2-6; 8 bases match TRBD1. With 4 bases clipped from V and 3 bases from J, the junction kept 6 bases outside the gene matches. This CDR3 spans 16 amino acids. Germline V gives CDR1 SGHNT, CDR2 YYREEE (reference sequence). CDR3 DNA sequence: TGTGCCAGCAGCCGAGGACAGGGCAGTGGGGCCAACGTCCTGACTTTC. This sequence encodes CASSRGQGSGANVLTF.